Following are 10 T cell receptor beta chains from one sample sequenced in a study of regulatory T cells in long-lasting Graves disease. Time point defined: newly diagnosed GD, antithyroid drugs for less than 3 months. RNA isolated from PBMCs was used to make the TCR library. In building TCR beta libraries, iRepertoire HTBI primers were used together with Arm-PCR of CDR3 regions. TCRdb re-analysed the multiplex PCR reads in MiXCR, keeping a single row per CDR3 protein. The data contain 250,000 to 300,000 distinct CDR3 sequences, under 20% of them singletons. The same sample was also used in a study of T cells in Graves' hyperthyroidism and ophthalmopathy.

The sample here was peripheral blood mononuclear cells (PBMCs), taken at new diagnosis, from a patient treated with antithyroid drugs. All receptors come from a woman in her twenties or thirties with Graves disease.

As to this clonotype: At one end, the junction sequence differs from germline, possibly due to a read error. The chain joins TRBV7-2 to TRBJ2-1; D tentatively reads TRBD1 or TRBD2 (5 bases each). The CDR3 consists of 15 residues. Germline assignment: CDR1 SGHTA and CDR2 FQGNSA. In DNA, the CDR3 is TGTGCCGGCAGCCCACAGGAGGTTTATTACAATGAGCAGTTCTTC. Translating it yields CAGSPQEVYYNEQFF.

This clonotype was counted at least ten times. CDR3 sequence reads: CASSSYGMQNTEAFF. In DNA form, the CDR3 reads TGCGCCAGCAGCTCTTACGGGATGCAGAACACTGAAGCTTTCTTT. The V and J genes are TRBV5-1 and TRBJ1-1; D gene unclear. In germline, CDR1 is SGHRS, CDR2 YFSETQ. The V end was cut by 3 bases, the J end by 1 base, with 13 bases between. There are 15 residues in the CDR3.

The V and J genes are TRBV12-3 or TRBV12-4 and TRBJ2-3; tentatively, D is TRBD2 (6 bases). Deletions cut 6 bases from V and 4 bases from J, with 17 bases between. The CDR3 has 15 amino acids. For the CDR3, the DNA is TGTGCCAGCAGCCCCCGAGGAGGGACCGCAGATACGCAGTATTTT. Its protein product is CASSPRGGTADTQYF.

This clonotype was seen at least ten times. The chain couples TRBV6-5 to TRBJ1-1, with 9 bases matching TRBD1. The CDR3 runs 16 residues. Germline-derived CDR1 and CDR2 are MNHEY and SVGAGI. The V segment lost 2 bases and the J segment 4 bases; nucleotides outside the gene matches: 8. CDR3 residues: CASSYGPGQGSTEAFF. CDR3 coding DNA: TGTGCCAGCAGTTACGGGCCGGGACAGGGATCCACTGAAGCTTTCTTT.

The rearrangement links TRBV20-1 to TRBJ1-1; tentative D call: TRBD1 (6 bases). Per the germline V gene, CDR1 is DFQATT and CDR2 is SNEGSKA (reference sequence). Trimming took 6 bases from V and 0 from J, leaving 11 bases between them. CDR3 length: 13 residues. The CDR3: CSAGATLNTEAFF. The CDR3 region has the DNA TGCAGTGCGGGGGCCACCCTGAACACTGAAGCTTTCTTT.

The chain uses TRBV7-8 and TRBJ2-3; 10 bases are shared with TRBD2. The assigned J gene may be wrong: the sequence end matches TRBJ2-1 better. CDR3 length equals 16 residues. CDR1 is SGHVS and CDR2 is FQNEAQ in the germline V gene. This CDR3 reads CASSLRASGGSNEQFF. The CDR3 region has the DNA TGTGCCAGCAGCTTAAGGGCTAGCGGGGGTTCCAATGAGCAGTTCTTC.

This clonotype was seen only a few times. The chain carries TRBV20-1 and TRBJ1-6; the D is unclear. The CDR3 length is 13 residues. In germline, CDR1 is DFQATT, CDR2 SNEGSKA (reference sequence). Trimming pared 1 base from V and 5 bases from J, leaving 6 bases between. This chain's CDR3 is CSARGKNNSPLHF. DNA of the CDR3: TGCAGTGCTAGAGGGAAGAATAATTCACCCCTCCACTTT.

V is TRBV12-3 or TRBV12-4 and J is TRBJ2-3; D not certain. The CDR3 loop spans 14 amino acids. The ends were cut back, 4 bases at V and 4 bases at J, with 12 bases in the middle. The CDR3 bases are TGTGCCAGCAGTTCCCCGGATAGCTCAGATACGCAGTATTTT. Protein product: CASSSPDSSDTQYF.

This clonotype was counted between two and nine times. The gene calls are TRBV27 and TRBJ1-5; D possibly corresponds to TRBD1 (5 bases). The CDR3 extends over 16 amino acids. CDR1 is MNHEY, CDR2 SMNVEV, per germline (reference sequence). V gave up 1 base and J gave up 0 bases, with 10 bases separating them. The CDR3 here is CASSLYGRASNQPQHF. CDR3 bases: TGTGCCAGCAGTTTATACGGCAGGGCTAGCAATCAGCCCCAGCATTTT.

The chain combines TRBV11-2 with TRBJ1-6; D is undetermined. Trimming took off 4 bases at V and 6 bases at J, with 13 bases between the two ends. Germline V gives CDR1 SGHAT, CDR2 FQNNGV. The CDR3 contains 15 residues. The CDR3 here is CASSSLGSGNSPLHF. Written as DNA, the CDR3 is TGTGCCAGCAGCTCACTAGGTTCGGGTAATTCACCCCTCCACTTT.